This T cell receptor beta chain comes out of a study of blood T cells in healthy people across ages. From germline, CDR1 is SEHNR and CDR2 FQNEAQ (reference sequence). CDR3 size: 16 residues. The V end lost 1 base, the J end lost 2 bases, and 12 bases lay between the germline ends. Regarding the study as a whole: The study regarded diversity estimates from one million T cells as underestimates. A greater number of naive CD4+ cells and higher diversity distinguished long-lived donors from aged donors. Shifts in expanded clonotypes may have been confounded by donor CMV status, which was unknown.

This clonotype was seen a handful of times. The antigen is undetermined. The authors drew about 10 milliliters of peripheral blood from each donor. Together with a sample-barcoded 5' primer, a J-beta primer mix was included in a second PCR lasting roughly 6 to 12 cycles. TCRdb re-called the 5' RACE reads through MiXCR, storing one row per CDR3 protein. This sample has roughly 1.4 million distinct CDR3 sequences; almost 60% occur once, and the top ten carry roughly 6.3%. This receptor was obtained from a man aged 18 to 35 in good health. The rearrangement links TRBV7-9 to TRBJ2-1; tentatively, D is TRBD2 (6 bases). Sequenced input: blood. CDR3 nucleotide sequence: TGTGCCAGCAGCTTAGATGTGGGGGGAACCTACAATGAGCAGTTCTTC. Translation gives CASSLDVGGTYNEQFF.